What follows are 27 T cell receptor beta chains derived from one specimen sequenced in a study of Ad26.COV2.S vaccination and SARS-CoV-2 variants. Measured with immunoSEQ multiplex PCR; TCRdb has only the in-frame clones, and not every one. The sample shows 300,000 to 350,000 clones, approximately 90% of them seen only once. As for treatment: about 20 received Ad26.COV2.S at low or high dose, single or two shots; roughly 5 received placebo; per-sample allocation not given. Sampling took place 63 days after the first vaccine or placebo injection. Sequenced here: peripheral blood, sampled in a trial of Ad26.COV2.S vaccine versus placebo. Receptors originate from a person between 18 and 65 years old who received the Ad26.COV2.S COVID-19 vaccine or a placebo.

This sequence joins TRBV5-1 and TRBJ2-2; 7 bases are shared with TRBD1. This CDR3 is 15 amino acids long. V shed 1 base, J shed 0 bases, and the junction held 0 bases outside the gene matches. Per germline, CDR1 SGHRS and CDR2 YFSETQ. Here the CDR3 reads CASSLQGANTGELFF. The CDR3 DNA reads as TGCGCCAGCAGCTTGCAGGGGGCGAACACCGGGGAGCTGTTTTTT.

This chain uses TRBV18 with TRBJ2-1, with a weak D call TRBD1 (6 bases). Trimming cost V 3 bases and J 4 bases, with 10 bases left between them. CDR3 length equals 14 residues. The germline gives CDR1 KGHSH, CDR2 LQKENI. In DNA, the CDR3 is TGTGCCAGCTCACCTCCCCAGGGGTACAATGAGCAGTTCTTC. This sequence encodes CASSPPQGYNEQFF. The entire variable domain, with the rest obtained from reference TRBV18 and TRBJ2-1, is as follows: NAGVMQNPRHLVRRRGQEARLRCSPMKGHSHVYWYRQLPEEGLKFMVYLQKENIIDESGMPKERFSAEFPKEGPSILRIQQVVRGDSAAYFCASSPPQGYNEQFFGPGTRLTVL.

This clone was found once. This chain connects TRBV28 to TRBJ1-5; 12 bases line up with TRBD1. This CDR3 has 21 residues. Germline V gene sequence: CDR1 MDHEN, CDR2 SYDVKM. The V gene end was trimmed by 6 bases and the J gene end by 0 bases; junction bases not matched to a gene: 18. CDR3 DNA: TGTGCCAGCAGCTTAATCTCCTCCGGGACAGGGGGCCTTTATAGCAATCAGCCCCAGCATTTT. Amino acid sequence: CASSLISSGTGGLYSNQPQHF.

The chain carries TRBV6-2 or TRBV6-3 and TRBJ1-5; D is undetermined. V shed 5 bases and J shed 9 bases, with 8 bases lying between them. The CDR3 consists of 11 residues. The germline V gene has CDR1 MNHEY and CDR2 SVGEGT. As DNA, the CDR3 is TGTGCCAGCAGTAGGACCGGGCCCCAGCATTTT. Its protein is CASSRTGPQHF.

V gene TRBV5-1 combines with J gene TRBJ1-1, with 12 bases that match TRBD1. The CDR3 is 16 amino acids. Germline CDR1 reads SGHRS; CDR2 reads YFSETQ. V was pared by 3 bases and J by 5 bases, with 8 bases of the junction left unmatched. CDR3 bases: TGCGCCAGCAGCTGGGGACAGGGGGCTCTTGGAACTGAAGCTTTCTTT. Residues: CASSWGQGALGTEAFF.

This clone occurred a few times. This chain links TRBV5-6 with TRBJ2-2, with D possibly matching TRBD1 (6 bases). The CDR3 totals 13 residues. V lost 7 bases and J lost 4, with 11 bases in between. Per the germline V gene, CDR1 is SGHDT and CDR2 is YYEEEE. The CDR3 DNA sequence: TGTGCCAGCGTAATAGGGGGCACCGGGGAGCTGTTTTTT. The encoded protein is CASVIGGTGELFF.

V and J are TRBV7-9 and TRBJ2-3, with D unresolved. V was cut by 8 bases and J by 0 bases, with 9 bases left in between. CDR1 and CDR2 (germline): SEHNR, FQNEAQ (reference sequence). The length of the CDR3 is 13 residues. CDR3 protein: CASQVGSTDTQYF. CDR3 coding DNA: TGTGCCAGCCAGGTCGGGAGCACAGATACGCAGTATTTT.

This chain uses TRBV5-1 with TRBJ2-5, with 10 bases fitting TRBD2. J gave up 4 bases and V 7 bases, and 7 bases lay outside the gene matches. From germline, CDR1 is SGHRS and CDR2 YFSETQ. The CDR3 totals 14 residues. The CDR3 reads CASGPSGGGETQYF. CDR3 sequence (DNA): TGCGCCAGCGGACCTAGCGGGGGTGGAGAGACCCAGTACTTC.

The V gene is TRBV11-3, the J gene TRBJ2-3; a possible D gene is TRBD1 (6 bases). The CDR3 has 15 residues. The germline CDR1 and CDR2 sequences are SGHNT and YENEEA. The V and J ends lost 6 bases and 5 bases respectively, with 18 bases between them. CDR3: CASSQGFSEGDTQYF. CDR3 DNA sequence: TGTGCCAGCAGTCAGGGGTTTTCAGAGGGAGATACGCAGTATTTT.

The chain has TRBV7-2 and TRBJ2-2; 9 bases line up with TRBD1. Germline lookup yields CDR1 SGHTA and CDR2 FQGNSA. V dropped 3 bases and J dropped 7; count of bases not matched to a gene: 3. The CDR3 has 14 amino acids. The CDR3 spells CASSLGQGIGELFF. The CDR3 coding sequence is TGTGCCAGCAGCTTGGGACAGGGTATCGGGGAGCTGTTTTTT.

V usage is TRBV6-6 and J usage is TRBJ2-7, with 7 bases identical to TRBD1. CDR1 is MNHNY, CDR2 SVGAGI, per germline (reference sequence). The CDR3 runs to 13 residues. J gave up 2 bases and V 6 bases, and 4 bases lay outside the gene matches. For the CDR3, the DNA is TGTGCCAGCAGGGGGACAGATGCCTACGAGCAGTACTTC. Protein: CASRGTDAYEQYF.

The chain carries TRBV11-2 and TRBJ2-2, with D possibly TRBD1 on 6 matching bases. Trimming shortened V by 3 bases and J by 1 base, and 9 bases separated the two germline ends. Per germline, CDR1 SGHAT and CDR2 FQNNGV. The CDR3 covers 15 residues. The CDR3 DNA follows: TGTGCCAGCAGCTTGACAGGAGGGAACACCGGGGAGCTGTTTTTT. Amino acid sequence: CASSLTGGNTGELFF.

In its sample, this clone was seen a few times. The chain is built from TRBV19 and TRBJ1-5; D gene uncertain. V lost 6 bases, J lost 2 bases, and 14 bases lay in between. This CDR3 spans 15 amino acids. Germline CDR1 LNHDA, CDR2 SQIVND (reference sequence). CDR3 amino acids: CASRDQPGGNQPQHF. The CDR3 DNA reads TGTGCCAGTAGGGATCAACCGGGAGGCAATCAGCCCCAGCATTTT.

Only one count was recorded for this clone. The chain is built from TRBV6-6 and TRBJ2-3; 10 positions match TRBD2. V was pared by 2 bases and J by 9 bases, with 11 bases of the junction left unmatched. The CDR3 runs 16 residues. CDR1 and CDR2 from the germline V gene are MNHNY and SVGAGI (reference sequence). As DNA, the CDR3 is TGTGCCAGCAGTTACCGCCTAGCGGGAGTGGGAGACACGCAGTATTTT. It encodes CASSYRLAGVGDTQYF.

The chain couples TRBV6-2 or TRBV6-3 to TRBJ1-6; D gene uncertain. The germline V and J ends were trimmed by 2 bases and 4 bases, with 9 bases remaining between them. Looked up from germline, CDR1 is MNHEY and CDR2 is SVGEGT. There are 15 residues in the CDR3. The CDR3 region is CASSYTEIYNSPLHF. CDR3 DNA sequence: TGTGCCAGCAGTTACACGGAAATATATAATTCACCCCTCCACTTT.

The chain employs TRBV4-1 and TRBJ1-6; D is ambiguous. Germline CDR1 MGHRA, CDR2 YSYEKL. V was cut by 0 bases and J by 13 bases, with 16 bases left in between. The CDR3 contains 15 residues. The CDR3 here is CASSQDAGLSRPLHF. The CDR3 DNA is TGCGCCAGCAGCCAAGATGCAGGCCTCTCAAGGCCCCTCCACTTT.

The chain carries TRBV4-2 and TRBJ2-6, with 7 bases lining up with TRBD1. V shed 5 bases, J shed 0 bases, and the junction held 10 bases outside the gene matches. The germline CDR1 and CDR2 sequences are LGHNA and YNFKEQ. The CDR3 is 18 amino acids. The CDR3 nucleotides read TGTGCCAGCAGCACGAGGGCACAGGGGAGCTCTGGGGCCAACGTCCTGACTTTC. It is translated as CASSTRAQGSSGANVLTF.

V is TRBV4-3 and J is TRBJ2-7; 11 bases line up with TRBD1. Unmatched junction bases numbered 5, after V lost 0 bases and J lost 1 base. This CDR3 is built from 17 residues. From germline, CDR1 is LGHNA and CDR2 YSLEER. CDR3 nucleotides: TGCGCCAGCAGCCAAGAGTCCGGGACAGGGGGGTCCTACGAGCAGTACTTC. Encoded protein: CASSQESGTGGSYEQYF.

The chain's CDR3 is CASSYLQGYRGEAFF. For the CDR3, the DNA is TGTGCCAGCAGTTACTTACAGGGATACCGGGGTGAAGCTTTCTTT. The J gene is TRBJ1-1, the V gene TRBV6-5, with D maybe TRBD1 (6 bases). Germline V gene sequence: CDR1 MNHEY, CDR2 SVGAGI. The CDR3 has 15 amino acids. Trimming left V 1 base short and J 7 bases short, with 16 bases between.

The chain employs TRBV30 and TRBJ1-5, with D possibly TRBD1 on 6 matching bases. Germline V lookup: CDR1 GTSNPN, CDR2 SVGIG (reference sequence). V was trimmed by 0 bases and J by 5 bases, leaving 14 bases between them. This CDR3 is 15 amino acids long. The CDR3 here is CAWSVQGANYQPQHF. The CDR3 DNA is TGTGCCTGGAGTGTACAGGGCGCCAACTATCAGCCCCAGCATTTT.

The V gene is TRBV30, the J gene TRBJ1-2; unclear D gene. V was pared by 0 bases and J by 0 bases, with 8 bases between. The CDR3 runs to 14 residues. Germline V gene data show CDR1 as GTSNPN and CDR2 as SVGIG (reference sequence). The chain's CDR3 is CAWSVQSPNYGYTF. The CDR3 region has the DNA TGTGCCTGGAGTGTCCAGTCTCCTAACTATGGCTACACCTTC.

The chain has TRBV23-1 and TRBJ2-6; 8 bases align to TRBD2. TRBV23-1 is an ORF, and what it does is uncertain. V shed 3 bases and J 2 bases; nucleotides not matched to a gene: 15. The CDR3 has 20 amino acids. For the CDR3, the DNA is TGCGCCAGCAGTCACCCCCCCTCTCGGGGGGGGTTAGCTGGGGCCAACGTCCTGACTTTC. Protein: CASSHPPSRGGLAGANVLTF.

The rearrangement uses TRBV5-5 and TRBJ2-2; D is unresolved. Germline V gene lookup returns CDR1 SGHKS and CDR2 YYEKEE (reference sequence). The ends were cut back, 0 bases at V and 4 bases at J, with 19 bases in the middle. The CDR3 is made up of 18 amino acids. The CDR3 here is CASSLGLAETDPTGELFF. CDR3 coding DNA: TGTGCCAGCAGCTTGGGGTTGGCGGAGACCGACCCCACCGGGGAGCTGTTTTTT.

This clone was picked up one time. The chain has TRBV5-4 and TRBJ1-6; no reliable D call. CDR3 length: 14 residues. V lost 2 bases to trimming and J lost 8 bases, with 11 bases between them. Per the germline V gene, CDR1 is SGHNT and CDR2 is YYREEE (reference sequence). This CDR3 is CASSFGVTDSPLHF. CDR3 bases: TGTGCCAGCAGCTTCGGGGTTACAGATTCACCCCTCCACTTT.

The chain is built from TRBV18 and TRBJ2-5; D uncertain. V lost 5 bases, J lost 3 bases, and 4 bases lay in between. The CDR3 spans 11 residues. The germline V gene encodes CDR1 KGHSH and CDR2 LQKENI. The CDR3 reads CASSSEETQYF. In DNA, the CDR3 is TGTGCCAGCTCATCGGAAGAGACCCAGTACTTC.

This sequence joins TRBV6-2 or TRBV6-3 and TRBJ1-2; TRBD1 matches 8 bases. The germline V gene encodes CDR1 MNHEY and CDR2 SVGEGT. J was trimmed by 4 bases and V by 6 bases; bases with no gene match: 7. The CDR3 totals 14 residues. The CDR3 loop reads CASSQTGTGYGYTF. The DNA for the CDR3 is TGTGCCAGCAGCCAGACAGGGACAGGCTATGGCTACACCTTC.

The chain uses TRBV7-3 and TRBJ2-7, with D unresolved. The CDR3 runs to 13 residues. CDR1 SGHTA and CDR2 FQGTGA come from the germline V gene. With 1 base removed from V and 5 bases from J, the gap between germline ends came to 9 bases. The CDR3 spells CASSLSGSHEQYF. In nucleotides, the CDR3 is TGTGCCAGCAGCTTAAGCGGTTCGCACGAGCAGTACTTC.